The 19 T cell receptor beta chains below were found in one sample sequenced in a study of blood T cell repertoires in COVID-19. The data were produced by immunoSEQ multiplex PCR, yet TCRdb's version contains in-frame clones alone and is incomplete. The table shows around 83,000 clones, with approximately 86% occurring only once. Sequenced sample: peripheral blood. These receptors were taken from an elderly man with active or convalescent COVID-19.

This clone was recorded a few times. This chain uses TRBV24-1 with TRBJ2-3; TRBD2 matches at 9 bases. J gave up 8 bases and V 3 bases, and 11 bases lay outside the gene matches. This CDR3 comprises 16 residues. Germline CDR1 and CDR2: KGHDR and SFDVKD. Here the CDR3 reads CATSDTSGGLSSTQYF. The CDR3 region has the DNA TGTGCCACCAGTGATACCAGCGGGGGGCTCAGTAGTACGCAGTATTTT.

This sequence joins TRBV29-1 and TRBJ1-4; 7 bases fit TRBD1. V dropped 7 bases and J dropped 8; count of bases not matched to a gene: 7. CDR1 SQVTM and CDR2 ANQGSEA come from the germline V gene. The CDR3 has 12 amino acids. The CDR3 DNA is TGCAGCGCCCGTAGGGGGCCGGAAAAACTGTTTTTT. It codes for CSARRGPEKLFF.

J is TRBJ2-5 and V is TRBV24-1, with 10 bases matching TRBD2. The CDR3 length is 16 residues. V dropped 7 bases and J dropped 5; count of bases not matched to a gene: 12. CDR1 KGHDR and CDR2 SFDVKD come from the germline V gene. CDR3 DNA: TGTGCCACCAGCAAAACGAGAGCGGGAGGGCTGGAGACCCAGTACTTC. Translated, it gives CATSKTRAGGLETQYF.

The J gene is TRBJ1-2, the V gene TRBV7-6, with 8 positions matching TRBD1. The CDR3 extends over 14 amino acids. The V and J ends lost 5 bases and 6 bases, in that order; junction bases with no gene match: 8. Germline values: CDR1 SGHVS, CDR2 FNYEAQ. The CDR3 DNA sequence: TGTGCCAGCAGCCGAATACAGGGGGAAGATGGCTACACCTTC. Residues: CASSRIQGEDGYTF.

CDR3 amino acids: CASSEPPGQYQPQHF. CDR3 in DNA: TGTGCCAGCAGTGAACCACCGGGACAGTATCAGCCCCAGCATTTT. V gene TRBV6-1 combines with J gene TRBJ1-5, with TRBD1 matching over 7 bases. This CDR3 has 15 amino acids. CDR1 and CDR2 (germline): MNHNS, SASEGT. V lost 2 bases, J lost 5 bases, and 6 bases stayed unmatched.

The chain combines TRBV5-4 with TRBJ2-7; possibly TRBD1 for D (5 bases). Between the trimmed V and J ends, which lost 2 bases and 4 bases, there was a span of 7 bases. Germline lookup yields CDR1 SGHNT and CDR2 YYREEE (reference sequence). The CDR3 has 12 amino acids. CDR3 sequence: CASSFQGYEQYV. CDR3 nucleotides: TGTGCCAGCAGCTTTCAGGGTTACGAGCAGTACGTC.

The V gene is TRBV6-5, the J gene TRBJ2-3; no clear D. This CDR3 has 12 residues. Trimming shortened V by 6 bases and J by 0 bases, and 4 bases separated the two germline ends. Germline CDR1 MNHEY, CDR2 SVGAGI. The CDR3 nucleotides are TGTGCCAGCAGCCGTAGCACAGATACGCAGTATTTT. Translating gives CASSRSTDTQYF.

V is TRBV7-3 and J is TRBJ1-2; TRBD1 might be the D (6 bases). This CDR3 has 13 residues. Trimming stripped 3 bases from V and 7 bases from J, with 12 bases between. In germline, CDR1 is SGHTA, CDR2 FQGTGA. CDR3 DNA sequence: TGTGCCAGCAGCTTCGATACAGGGCTTGGCTACACCTTC. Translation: CASSFDTGLGYTF.

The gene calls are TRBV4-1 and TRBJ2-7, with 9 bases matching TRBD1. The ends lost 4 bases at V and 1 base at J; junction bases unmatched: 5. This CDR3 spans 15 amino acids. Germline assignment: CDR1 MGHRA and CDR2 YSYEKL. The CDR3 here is CASSLEGTGSYEQYV. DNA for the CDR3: TGCGCCAGCAGCCTCGAAGGGACAGGGTCCTACGAGCAGTACGTC.

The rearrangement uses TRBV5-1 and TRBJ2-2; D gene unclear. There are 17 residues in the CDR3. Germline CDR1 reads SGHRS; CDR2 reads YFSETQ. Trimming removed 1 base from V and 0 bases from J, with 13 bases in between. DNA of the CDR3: TGCGCCAGCAGCTTGAGACAAACAAAAACGAACACCGGGGAGCTGTTTTTT. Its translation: CASSLRQTKTNTGELFF.

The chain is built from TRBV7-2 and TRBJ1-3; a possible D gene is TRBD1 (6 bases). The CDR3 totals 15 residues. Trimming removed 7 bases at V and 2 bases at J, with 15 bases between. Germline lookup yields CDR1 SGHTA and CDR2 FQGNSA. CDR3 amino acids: CASTRRAGAGNTIYF. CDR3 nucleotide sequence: TGTGCCAGCACCCGCCGGGCAGGGGCTGGAAACACCATATATTTT.

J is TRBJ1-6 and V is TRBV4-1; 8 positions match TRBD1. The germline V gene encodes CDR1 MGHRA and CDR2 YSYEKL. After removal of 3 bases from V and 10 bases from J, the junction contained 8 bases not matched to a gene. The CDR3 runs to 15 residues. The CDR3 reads CASSQISDRDSPLHF. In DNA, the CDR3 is TGCGCCAGCAGCCAGATATCGGACAGGGACTCACCCCTCCACTTT.

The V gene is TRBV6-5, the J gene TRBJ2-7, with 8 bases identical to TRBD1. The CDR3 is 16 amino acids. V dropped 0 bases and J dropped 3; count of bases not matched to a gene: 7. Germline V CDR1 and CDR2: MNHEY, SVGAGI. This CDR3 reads CASSYSRTGSSYEQYV. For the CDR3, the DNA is TGTGCCAGCAGTTACTCGCGGACAGGGTCAAGCTACGAGCAGTACGTC.

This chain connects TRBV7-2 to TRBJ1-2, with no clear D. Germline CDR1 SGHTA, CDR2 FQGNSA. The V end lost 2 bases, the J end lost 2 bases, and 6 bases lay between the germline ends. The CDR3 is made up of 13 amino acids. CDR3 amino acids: CASSLSLNYGYTF. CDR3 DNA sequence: TGTGCCAGCAGCTTATCCTTAAACTATGGCTACACCTTC.

CDR3 DNA: TGTGCCAGCAGCGTAGGGGTAGGGGTGCGAAATTCACCCCTCCACTTT. Amino acids: CASSVGVGVRNSPLHF. This chain joins TRBV9 and TRBJ1-6; a possible D gene is TRBD1 (5 bases). Trimming removed 0 bases from V and 7 bases from J, with 14 bases in between. CDR1 and CDR2 from the germline V gene are SGDLS and YYNGEE. This CDR3 region has 16 residues.

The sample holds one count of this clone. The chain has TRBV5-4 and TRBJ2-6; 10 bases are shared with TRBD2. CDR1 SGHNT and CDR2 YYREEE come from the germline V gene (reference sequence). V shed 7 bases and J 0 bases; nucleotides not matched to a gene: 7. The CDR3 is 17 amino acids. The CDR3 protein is CASRARTSGSGANVLTF. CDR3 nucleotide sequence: TGTGCCAGCCGAGCTCGGACTAGCGGCTCTGGGGCCAACGTCCTGACTTTC.

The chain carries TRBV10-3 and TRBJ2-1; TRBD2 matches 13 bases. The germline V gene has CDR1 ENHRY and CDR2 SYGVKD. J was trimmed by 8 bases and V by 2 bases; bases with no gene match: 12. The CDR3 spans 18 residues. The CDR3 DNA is TGTGCCATCAGTGAGGCCAGAATGGGACTAGCGGGATTGGATGAGCAGTTCTTC. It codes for CAISEARMGLAGLDEQFF.

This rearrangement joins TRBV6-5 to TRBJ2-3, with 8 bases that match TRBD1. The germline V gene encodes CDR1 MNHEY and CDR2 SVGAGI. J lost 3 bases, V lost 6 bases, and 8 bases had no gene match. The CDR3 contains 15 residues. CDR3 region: CASRRQGYPTDTQYF. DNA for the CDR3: TGTGCCAGCAGAAGACAGGGGTATCCGACAGATACGCAGTATTTT.

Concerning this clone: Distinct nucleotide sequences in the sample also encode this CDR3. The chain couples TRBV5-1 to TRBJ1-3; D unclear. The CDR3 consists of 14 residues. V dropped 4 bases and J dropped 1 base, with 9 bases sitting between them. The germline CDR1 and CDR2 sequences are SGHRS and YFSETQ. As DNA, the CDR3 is TGCGCCAGCAGCACCACAGCATCTGGAAACACCATATATTTT. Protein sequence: CASSTTASGNTIYF.